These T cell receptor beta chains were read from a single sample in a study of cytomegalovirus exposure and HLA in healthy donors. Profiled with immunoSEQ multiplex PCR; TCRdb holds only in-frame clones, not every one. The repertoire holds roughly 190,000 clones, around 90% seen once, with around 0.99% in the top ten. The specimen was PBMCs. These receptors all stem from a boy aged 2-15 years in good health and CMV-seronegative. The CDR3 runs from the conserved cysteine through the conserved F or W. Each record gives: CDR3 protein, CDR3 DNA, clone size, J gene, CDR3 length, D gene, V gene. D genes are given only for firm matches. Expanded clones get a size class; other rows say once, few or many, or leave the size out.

CDR3 protein: CASTRGLEYEQYF; CDR3 DNA: TGCGCCAGCACGCGGGGACTGGAATACGAGCAGTACTTC; clone size: .; J gene: TRBJ2-7; CDR3 length: 13; D gene: .; V gene: TRBV5-1
CDR3 protein: CASSLAGAASGQYF; CDR3 DNA: TGTGCCAGCAGTTTAGCGGGAGCCGCGTCCGGGCAGTACTTC; clone size: .; J gene: TRBJ2-7; CDR3 length: 14; D gene: TRBD2; V gene: TRBV27
CDR3 protein: CASSFEFGYTF; CDR3 DNA: TGTGCCAGCAGTTTCGAGTTTGGCTACACCTTC; clone size: .; J gene: TRBJ1-2; CDR3 length: 11; D gene: .; V gene: TRBV28
CDR3 protein: CASSGQGSHEQYF; CDR3 DNA: TGTGCCAGCTCGGGACAGGGGTCTCACGAGCAGTACTTC; clone size: .; J gene: TRBJ2-7; CDR3 length: 13; D gene: TRBD1; V gene: TRBV6-1
CDR3 protein: CASRDRSSYNSPLHF; CDR3 DNA: TGTGCCAGCAGGGACAGAAGCTCCTATAATTCACCCCTCCACTTT; clone size: .; J gene: TRBJ1-6; CDR3 length: 15; D gene: .; V gene: TRBV2
CDR3 protein: CASSQGIFFRGCEQYF; CDR3 DNA: TGCGCCAGCAGCCAAGGGATCTTTTTTCGGGGTTGCGAGCAGTACTTC; clone size: .; J gene: TRBJ2-7; CDR3 length: 16; D gene: .; V gene: TRBV4-1
CDR3 protein: CATRPWDSPDRTEAFF; CDR3 DNA: TGTGCCACCCGACCTTGGGACAGCCCAGATCGGACTGAAGCTTTCTTT; clone size: once; J gene: TRBJ1-1; CDR3 length: 16; D gene: TRBD1; V gene: TRBV10-3
CDR3 protein: CASSLGQDRRHNYGYTF; CDR3 DNA: TGTGCCAGCAGCTTAGGTCAGGACAGGAGACATAACTATGGCTACACCTTC; clone size: .; J gene: TRBJ1-2; CDR3 length: 17; D gene: TRBD1; V gene: TRBV11-3
CDR3 protein: CASNPQGSGNTIYF; CDR3 DNA: TGTGCCAGCAATCCCCAGGGTTCTGGAAACACCATATATTTT; clone size: .; J gene: TRBJ1-3; CDR3 length: 14; D gene: .; V gene: TRBV28
CDR3 protein: CASRVDRADTEAFF; CDR3 DNA: TGTGCCAGCAGGGTCGACAGGGCGGACACTGAAGCTTTCTTT; clone size: .; J gene: TRBJ1-1; CDR3 length: 14; D gene: TRBD1; V gene: TRBV5-4
CDR3 protein: CASSAGDTQYF; CDR3 DNA: TGTGCCAGCAGCGCGGGGGATACGCAGTATTTT; clone size: .; J gene: TRBJ2-3; CDR3 length: 11; D gene: .; V gene: TRBV9
CDR3 protein: CASSLDRGGTGELFF; CDR3 DNA: TGCGCCAGCAGCTTGGACAGGGGCGGAACCGGGGAGCTGTTTTTT; clone size: .; J gene: TRBJ2-2; CDR3 length: 15; D gene: TRBD1; V gene: TRBV5-1
CDR3 protein: CAWSAEWETQYF; CDR3 DNA: TGTGCCTGGAGTGCTGAGTGGGAGACCCAGTACTTC; clone size: .; J gene: TRBJ2-5; CDR3 length: 12; D gene: .; V gene: TRBV30
CDR3 protein: CASHRDRGGDTQYF; CDR3 DNA: TGTGCCAGTCACCGGGACAGGGGTGGGGATACGCAGTATTTT; clone size: .; J gene: TRBJ2-3; CDR3 length: 14; D gene: TRBD1; V gene: TRBV2
CDR3 protein: CASSFRQAGANVLTF; CDR3 DNA: TGTGCCAGCAGCTTCCGGCAGGCTGGGGCCAACGTCCTGACTTTC; clone size: .; J gene: TRBJ2-6; CDR3 length: 15; D gene: .; V gene: TRBV5-6
CDR3 protein: CAWSPGQGDNSPLHF; CDR3 DNA: TGTGCCTGGAGTCCAGGACAGGGGGATAATTCACCCCTCCACTTT; clone size: .; J gene: TRBJ1-6; CDR3 length: 15; D gene: TRBD1; V gene: TRBV30
CDR3 protein: CASSSGQGDSNQPQHF; CDR3 DNA: TGCGCCAGCAGCTCTGGACAGGGAGATAGCAATCAGCCCCAGCATTTT; clone size: .; J gene: TRBJ1-5; CDR3 length: 16; D gene: TRBD1; V gene: TRBV5-1
CDR3 protein: CSVGEPRGTGGYTF; CDR3 DNA: TGCAGCGTTGGGGAACCCAGGGGAACTGGAGGCTACACCTTC; clone size: .; J gene: TRBJ1-2; CDR3 length: 14; D gene: .; V gene: TRBV29-1
CDR3 protein: CASSPRQGNYGYTF; CDR3 DNA: TGTGCCAGTAGTCCGAGACAGGGGAACTATGGCTACACCTTC; clone size: once; J gene: TRBJ1-2; CDR3 length: 14; D gene: TRBD1; V gene: TRBV19
CDR3 protein: CASNAGSLNGGYTF; CDR3 DNA: TGTGCCAGCAACGCGGGCTCCCTGAACGGCGGCTACACCTTC; clone size: .; J gene: TRBJ1-2; CDR3 length: 14; D gene: .; V gene: TRBV6-5
CDR3 protein: CASSQRGTQYF; CDR3 DNA: TGTGCCAGCAGCCAGCGGGGGACCCAGTACTTC; clone size: .; J gene: TRBJ2-5; CDR3 length: 11; D gene: TRBD2; V gene: TRBV7-8
CDR3 protein: CASSLVTGGEETQYF; CDR3 DNA: TGTGCCAGCAGCTTAGTGACGGGGGGGGAAGAGACCCAGTACTTC; clone size: .; J gene: TRBJ2-5; CDR3 length: 15; D gene: TRBD2; V gene: TRBV7-8
CDR3 protein: CASSEAGRGGGYF; CDR3 DNA: TGTGCCAGCAGTGAAGCAGGCAGGGGCGGGGGGTACTTC; clone size: .; J gene: TRBJ2-4; CDR3 length: 13; D gene: .; V gene: TRBV6-1
CDR3 protein: CASSGTGVREQYF; CDR3 DNA: TGTGCCAGCAGTGGGACAGGGGTTCGCGAGCAGTACTTC; clone size: .; J gene: TRBJ2-7; CDR3 length: 13; D gene: TRBD1; V gene: TRBV25-1
CDR3 protein: CASSRAGTGVTYEQYF; CDR3 DNA: TGTGCCAGCAGCCGGGCCGGGACAGGGGTTACCTACGAGCAGTACTTC; clone size: .; J gene: TRBJ2-7; CDR3 length: 16; D gene: TRBD1; V gene: TRBV5-4
CDR3 protein: CASRRTSFYEQYF; CDR3 DNA: TGTGCCAGCAGAAGGACTAGCTTCTACGAGCAGTACTTC; clone size: .; J gene: TRBJ2-7; CDR3 length: 13; D gene: TRBD2; V gene: TRBV7-2
CDR3 protein: CASSLLSGPQETQYF; CDR3 DNA: TGTGCCAGCAGCTTACTTTCCGGTCCCCAAGAGACCCAGTACTTC; clone size: .; J gene: TRBJ2-5; CDR3 length: 15; D gene: .; V gene: TRBV7-2
CDR3 protein: CASSFAGGFSGEQYF; CDR3 DNA: TGTGCCAGTAGTTTTGCGGGGGGGTTTTCAGGCGAGCAGTACTTC; clone size: .; J gene: TRBJ2-7; CDR3 length: 15; D gene: TRBD2; V gene: TRBV19
CDR3 protein: CASSPRTKSYGYTF; CDR3 DNA: TGTGCCAGCAGTCCGAGGACAAAAAGCTATGGCTACACCTTC; clone size: .; J gene: TRBJ1-2; CDR3 length: 14; D gene: .; V gene: TRBV27
CDR3 protein: CASSLGMSVVTEAFF; CDR3 DNA: TGCGCCAGCAGTTTGGGTATGAGCGTGGTAACTGAAGCTTTCTTT; clone size: .; J gene: TRBJ1-1; CDR3 length: 15; D gene: .; V gene: TRBV5-1
CDR3 protein: CASSIGVLRVDDQPQHF; CDR3 DNA: TGTGCCAGTAGTATTGGGGTCCTCAGGGTTGACGATCAGCCCCAGCATTTT; clone size: .; J gene: TRBJ1-5; CDR3 length: 17; D gene: .; V gene: TRBV19
CDR3 protein: CASSPGGGSSYNSPLHF; CDR3 DNA: TGTGCCAGCTCACCGGGCGGAGGTAGCTCCTATAATTCACCCCTCCACTTT; clone size: .; J gene: TRBJ1-6; CDR3 length: 17; D gene: .; V gene: TRBV18
CDR3 protein: CASSARLVSGNTIYF; CDR3 DNA: TGTGCCAGCAGCGCGCGACTGGTCTCTGGAAACACCATATATTTT; clone size: .; J gene: TRBJ1-3; CDR3 length: 15; D gene: .; V gene: TRBV7-8
CDR3 protein: CASSLQGGGEQYF; CDR3 DNA: TGTGCCAGCAGCTTGCAGGGAGGGGGCGAGCAGTACTTC; clone size: .; J gene: TRBJ2-7; CDR3 length: 13; D gene: .; V gene: TRBV5-6
CDR3 protein: CASSQIGTGEETQYF; CDR3 DNA: TGTGCCAGCAGCCAAATAGGGACAGGGGAAGAGACCCAGTACTTC; clone size: .; J gene: TRBJ2-5; CDR3 length: 15; D gene: TRBD1; V gene: TRBV7-2
CDR3 protein: CASSSQGEETQYF; CDR3 DNA: TGCGCCAGCAGCTCGCAGGGGGAAGAGACCCAGTACTTC; clone size: .; J gene: TRBJ2-5; CDR3 length: 13; D gene: TRBD1; V gene: TRBV5-1
CDR3 protein: CASSLGTSGLNEQFF; CDR3 DNA: TGTGCCAGCTCACTGGGGACTAGCGGTCTCAATGAGCAGTTCTTC; clone size: .; J gene: TRBJ2-1; CDR3 length: 15; D gene: TRBD2; V gene: TRBV18
CDR3 protein: CASRRRLASSQFF; CDR3 DNA: TGTGCCAGTAGGAGGCGGTTGGCGAGTTCGCAGTTCTTC; clone size: .; J gene: TRBJ2-1; CDR3 length: 13; D gene: .; V gene: TRBV19
CDR3 protein: CASSLVSGLAGTDTQYF; CDR3 DNA: TGTGCCAGCAGCTTAGTTAGTGGACTAGCGGGGACAGATACGCAGTATTTT; clone size: .; J gene: TRBJ2-3; CDR3 length: 17; D gene: TRBD2; V gene: TRBV7-9
CDR3 protein: CASSLGTGGHNEKLFF; CDR3 DNA: TGTGCCAGCAGCTTGGGGACAGGGGGCCATAATGAAAAACTGTTTTTT; clone size: .; J gene: TRBJ1-4; CDR3 length: 16; D gene: TRBD1; V gene: TRBV7-9
CDR3 protein: CASSLAAGNQPQHF; CDR3 DNA: TGTGCCAGCAGCTTAGCGGCGGGCAATCAGCCCCAGCATTTT; clone size: .; J gene: TRBJ1-5; CDR3 length: 14; D gene: .; V gene: TRBV11-2
CDR3 protein: CASSNRAGNTIYF; CDR3 DNA: TGTGCCAGCAGTAACAGGGCTGGAAACACCATATATTTT; clone size: few; J gene: TRBJ1-3; CDR3 length: 13; D gene: .; V gene: TRBV6-5
CDR3 protein: CSVEFDLGQGDPQPPDYTDTQYF; CDR3 DNA: TGCAGCGTTGAGTTTGACCTTGGACAGGGCGACCCCCAACCTCCCGACTACACAGATACGCAGTATTTT; clone size: .; J gene: TRBJ2-3; CDR3 length: 23; D gene: TRBD1; V gene: TRBV29-1
CDR3 protein: CASSIRGDSYEQYF; CDR3 DNA: TGTGCCAGTAGTATCCGGGGAGACTCCTACGAGCAGTACTTC; clone size: .; J gene: TRBJ2-7; CDR3 length: 14; D gene: .; V gene: TRBV19
CDR3 protein: CASRIETGRAFF; CDR3 DNA: TGTGCCAGCAGGATCGAGACCGGGAGAGCTTTCTTT; clone size: .; J gene: TRBJ1-1; CDR3 length: 12; D gene: .; V gene: TRBV2
CDR3 protein: CASSSGGRPYNEQFF; CDR3 DNA: TGCGCCAGCAGTTCTGGAGGGCGGCCCTACAATGAGCAGTTCTTC; clone size: .; J gene: TRBJ2-1; CDR3 length: 15; D gene: .; V gene: TRBV5-1
CDR3 protein: CASTEGASQGYEQYF; CDR3 DNA: TGTGCCAGCACCGAAGGGGCTAGTCAAGGGTACGAGCAGTACTTC; clone size: .; J gene: TRBJ2-7; CDR3 length: 15; D gene: .; V gene: TRBV6-6
CDR3 protein: CASSPDGGLAGGNTDTQYF; CDR3 DNA: TGTGCCAGCAGCCCAGACGGAGGACTAGCGGGGGGGAACACAGATACGCAGTATTTT; clone size: .; J gene: TRBJ2-3; CDR3 length: 19; D gene: TRBD2; V gene: TRBV9
CDR3 protein: CASSPQGALSNEKLFF; CDR3 DNA: TGCGCCAGCTCCCCACAGGGGGCTCTATCTAATGAAAAACTGTTTTTT; clone size: .; J gene: TRBJ1-4; CDR3 length: 16; D gene: TRBD1; V gene: TRBV5-1
CDR3 protein: CASSLRPRTDITDTQYF; CDR3 DNA: TGTGCCAGCAGTTTACGCCCCAGGACTGATATCACAGATACGCAGTATTTT; clone size: .; J gene: TRBJ2-3; CDR3 length: 17; D gene: .; V gene: TRBV27
CDR3 protein: CASSPSTGFLGNEQFF; CDR3 DNA: TGTGCCAGCAGCCCGTCCACAGGGTTTTTGGGTAATGAGCAGTTCTTC; clone size: .; J gene: TRBJ2-1; CDR3 length: 16; D gene: .; V gene: TRBV7-9
CDR3 protein: CASSEPQIRTAHSTDTQYF; CDR3 DNA: TGTGCCAGCAGTGAACCCCAAATTAGGACAGCTCATAGCACAGATACGCAGTATTTT; clone size: .; J gene: TRBJ2-3; CDR3 length: 19; D gene: .; V gene: TRBV2
CDR3 protein: CASSYGRAKDEQYF; CDR3 DNA: TGTGCCAGCAGTTACGGCAGGGCGAAGGACGAGCAGTACTTC; clone size: .; J gene: TRBJ2-7; CDR3 length: 14; D gene: .; V gene: TRBV6-6
CDR3 protein: CASSASSSGSFYNEQFF; CDR3 DNA: TGTGCCAGCAGCGCCTCCTCCAGCGGGAGCTTCTACAATGAGCAGTTCTTC; clone size: .; J gene: TRBJ2-1; CDR3 length: 17; D gene: TRBD2; V gene: TRBV7-9
CDR3 protein: CASSSGTGRDNEQFF; CDR3 DNA: TGTGCCAGTAGTAGTGGGACAGGGCGTGACAATGAGCAGTTCTTC; clone size: .; J gene: TRBJ2-1; CDR3 length: 15; D gene: TRBD1; V gene: TRBV19